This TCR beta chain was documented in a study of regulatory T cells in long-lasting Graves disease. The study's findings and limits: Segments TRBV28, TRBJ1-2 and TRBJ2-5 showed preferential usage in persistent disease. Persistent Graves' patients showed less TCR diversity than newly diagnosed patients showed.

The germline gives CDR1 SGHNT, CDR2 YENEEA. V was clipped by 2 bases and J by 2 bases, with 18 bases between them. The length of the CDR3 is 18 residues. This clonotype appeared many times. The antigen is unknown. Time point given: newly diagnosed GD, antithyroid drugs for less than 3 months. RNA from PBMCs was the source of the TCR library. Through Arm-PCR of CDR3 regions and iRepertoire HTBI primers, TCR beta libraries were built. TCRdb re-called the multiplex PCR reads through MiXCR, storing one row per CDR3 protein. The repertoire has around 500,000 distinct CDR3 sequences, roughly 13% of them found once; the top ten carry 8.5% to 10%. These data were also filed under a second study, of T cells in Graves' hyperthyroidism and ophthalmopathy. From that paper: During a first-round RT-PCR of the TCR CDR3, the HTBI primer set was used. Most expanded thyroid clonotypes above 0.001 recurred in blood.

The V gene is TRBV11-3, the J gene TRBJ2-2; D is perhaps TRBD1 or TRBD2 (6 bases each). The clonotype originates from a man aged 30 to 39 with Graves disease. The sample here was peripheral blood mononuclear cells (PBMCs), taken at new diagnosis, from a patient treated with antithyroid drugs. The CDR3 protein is CASSLRGYGRSNTGELFF. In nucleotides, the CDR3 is TGTGCCAGCAGCTTAAGGGGGTACGGGAGATCTAACACCGGGGAGCTGTTTTTT.